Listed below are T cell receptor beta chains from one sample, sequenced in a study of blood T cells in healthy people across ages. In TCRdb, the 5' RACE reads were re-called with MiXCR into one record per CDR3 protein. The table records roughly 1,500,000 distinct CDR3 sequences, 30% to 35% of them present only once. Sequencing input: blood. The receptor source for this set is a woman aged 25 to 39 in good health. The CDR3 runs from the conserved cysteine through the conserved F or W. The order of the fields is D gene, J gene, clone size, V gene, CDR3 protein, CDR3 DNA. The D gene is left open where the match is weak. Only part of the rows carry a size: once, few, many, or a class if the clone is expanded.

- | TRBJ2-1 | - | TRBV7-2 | CASSLTGTPSYNEQFF | TGTGCCAGCAGCTTAACCGGGACTCCTTCCTACAATGAGCAGTTCTTC
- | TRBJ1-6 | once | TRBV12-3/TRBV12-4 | CASAPRGENSPLHF | TGTGCCAGCGCCCCTCGGGGGGAAAATTCACCCCTCCACTTT
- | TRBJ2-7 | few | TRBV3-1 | CASSPLGGGSYEQYF | TGTGCCAGCAGCCCTCTGGGGGGAGGAAGCTACGAGCAGTACTTC
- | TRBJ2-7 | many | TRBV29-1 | CSVGAQGGYEQYF | TGCAGCGTTGGGGCGCAGGGGGGATACGAGCAGTACTTC
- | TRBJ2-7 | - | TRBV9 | CASSVESGVSSYEQYF | TGTGCCAGCAGCGTAGAGTCCGGAGTTAGCTCCTACGAGCAGTACTTC
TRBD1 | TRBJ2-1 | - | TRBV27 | CATGGTGGYNEQFF | TGTGCCACCGGTGGGACAGGGGGCTACAATGAGCAGTTCTTC
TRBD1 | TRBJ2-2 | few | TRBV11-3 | CASSLGTGFTGELFF | TGTGCCAGCAGCCTAGGGACAGGGTTTACCGGGGAGCTGTTTTTT
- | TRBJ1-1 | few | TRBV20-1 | CSADRSMNTEAFF | TGCAGTGCGGACCGGAGCATGAACACTGAAGCTTTCTTT
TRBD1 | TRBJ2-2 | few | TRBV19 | CASSMEGQAPGELFF | TGTGCCAGTAGTATGGAGGGACAGGCCCCCGGGGAGCTGTTTTTT
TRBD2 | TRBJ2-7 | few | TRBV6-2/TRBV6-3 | CASTSRSTSGNYEQYF | TGTGCCAGCACCTCCCGCTCGACTAGCGGGAACTACGAGCAGTACTTC
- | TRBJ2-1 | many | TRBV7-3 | CASSSPPYNEQFF | TGTGCCAGCAGCAGCCCCCCCTACAATGAGCAGTTCTTC